The 20 T cell receptor beta chains in this list originate from one sample, sequenced in a study of OX40 agonist ivuxolimab in advanced cancers. Only in-frame clones appear in the TCRdb table, and some are missing; sequencing was by immunoSEQ multiplex PCR. The data contain fewer than 55,000 clones, around 80% of them singletons. Sequenced material: CD4+ or CD8+ T cells sorted from blood, taken in a trial of the OX40 agonist ivuxolimab. The receptors originated from an adult with an advanced solid tumor such as melanoma, head and neck, liver or kidney cancer.

This chain links TRBV2 with TRBJ1-1, with a weak D call TRBD1 (6 bases). V shed 6 bases and J shed 5 bases, with 16 bases lying between them. This CDR3 has 14 residues. Germline CDR1 is SNHLY and CDR2 is FYNNEI. The CDR3: CASRGDRLETEAFF. CDR3 nucleotide sequence: TGTGCCAGCAGGGGAGACAGGCTTGAGACTGAAGCTTTCTTT. Full variable domain (rest looked up from reference TRBV2 and TRBJ1-1): EPEVTQTPSHQVTQMGQEVILRCVPISNHLYFYWYRQILGQKVEFLVSFYNNEISEKSEIFDDQFSVERPDGSNFTLKIRSTKLEDSAMYFCASRGDRLETEAFFGQGTRLTVV.

The chain is built from TRBV7-6 and TRBJ1-1; no definite D call. The CDR3 consists of 14 residues. Germline V gene data show CDR1 as SGHVS and CDR2 as FNYEAQ. Deletions cut 1 base from V and 2 bases from J, with 8 bases between. The CDR3 DNA reads as TGTGCCAGCAGCTTAGTCCAGGCCAACACTGAAGCTTTCTTT. This encodes CASSLVQANTEAFF. Combining the CDR3 with reference TRBV7-6 and TRBJ1-1 gives the whole variable domain GAGVSQSPRYKVTKRGQDVALRCDPISGHVSLYWYRQALGQGPEFLTYFNYEAQQDKSGLPNDRFSAERPEGSISTLTIQRTEQRDSAMYRCASSLVQANTEAFFGQGTRLTVV.

This sequence joins TRBV27 and TRBJ2-2; 8 nucleotides align to TRBD2. The V and J ends lost 6 bases and 0 bases, in that order; junction bases with no gene match: 18. Germline CDR1 MNHEY, CDR2 SMNVEV (reference sequence). This CDR3 spans 20 amino acids. CDR3 bases: TGTGCCAGCAGCCTCCCGTTGAGGAGACTAGCGAGCGCGAACACCGGGGAGCTGTTTTTT. It specifies CASSLPLRRLASANTGELFF.

This sequence joins TRBV7-2 and TRBJ2-3, with TRBD2 as a possible D gene (6 bases). This CDR3 has 16 residues. V shed 4 bases and J shed 0 bases, with 14 bases lying between them. CDR1 is SGHTA and CDR2 is FQGNSA in the germline V gene. The CDR3 coding sequence is TGTGCCAGCAGCTCGTCTTTCGGGGGTAGCACAGATACGCAGTATTTT. It translates to CASSSSFGGSTDTQYF. The full variable domain, rest sourced from reference TRBV7-2 and TRBJ2-3, is GAGVSQSPSNKVTEKGKDVELRCDPISGHTALYWYRQSLGQGLEFLIYFQGNSAPDKSGLPSDRFSAERTGGSVSTLTIQRTQQEDSAVYLCASSSSFGGSTDTQYFGPGTRLTVL.

This chain uses TRBV19 with TRBJ2-1; D unresolved. This CDR3 is built from 15 residues. The V gene's germline CDR1 is LNHDA and CDR2 SQIVND (reference sequence). Deletions cut 2 bases from V and 0 bases from J, with 8 bases between. CDR3 loop: CASSISTNSYNEQFF. The CDR3 nucleotides are TGTGCCAGTAGTATAAGCACCAACTCCTACAATGAGCAGTTCTTC. The full variable domain, rest sourced from reference TRBV19 and TRBJ2-1, is DGGITQSPKYLFRKEGQNVTLSCEQNLNHDAMYWYRQDPGQGLRLIYYSQIVNDFQKGDIAEGYSVSREKKESFPLTVTSAQKNPTAFYLCASSISTNSYNEQFFGPGTRLTVL.

The chain recombines TRBV29-1 with TRBJ1-1; 7 bases map to TRBD1. Germline trimming cut 4 bases from V and 7 bases from J; bases unmatched to any gene: 3. Germline CDR1 SQVTM, CDR2 ANQGSEA. The CDR3 contains 11 residues. The CDR3 coding sequence is TGCAGCGTTGTAAGGACAGGTGAAGCTTTCTTT. Translated, it gives CSVVRTGEAFF.

The genes are TRBV6-6 and TRBJ1-5; D not resolved. The V end was cut by 6 bases, the J end by 5 bases, with 11 bases between. This CDR3 has 13 amino acids. The germline V gene has CDR1 MNHNY and CDR2 SVGAGI (reference sequence). CDR3 nucleotide sequence: TGTGCCAGCAGAAAATCAGACCATCAGCCCCAGCATTTT. Its translation is CASRKSDHQPQHF.

The CDR3 DNA follows: TGTGCCAGCAGCCCCGGACAGGATGTTCAGCCCCAGCATTTT. It yields the protein CASSPGQDVQPQHF. The V call is TRBV5-4, the J call TRBJ1-5; TRBD1 aligns across 7 bases. Per germline, CDR1 SGHNT and CDR2 YYREEE (reference sequence). This CDR3 has 14 residues. The V and J ends lost 4 bases and 6 bases, in that order; junction bases with no gene match: 7.

The V gene is TRBV25-1, the J gene TRBJ2-5; D is uncertain. With 2 bases removed from V and 9 bases from J, the gap between germline ends came to 13 bases. CDR3 size: 13 residues. The germline V gene encodes CDR1 MGHDK and CDR2 SYGVNS. CDR3 amino acids: CASSEVAGDSQYF. The CDR3 bases are TGTGCCAGCAGTGAAGTAGCCGGTGACTCCCAGTACTTC.

The chain has TRBV4-1 and TRBJ2-7; perhaps TRBD2 as D (5 bases). V lost 4 bases, J lost 0 bases, and 10 bases lay in between. CDR3 length equals 14 residues. In germline, CDR1 is MGHRA, CDR2 YSYEKL. The CDR3 sequence is CASSPGIGSYEQYF. CDR3 nucleotide sequence: TGCGCCAGCAGCCCGGGGATAGGCTCCTACGAGCAGTACTTC.

The count of this clone is one. V usage is TRBV5-6 and J usage is TRBJ2-1, with a tentative D call TRBD1 (6 bases). With 4 bases removed from V and 9 bases from J, the gap between germline ends came to 17 bases. From germline, CDR1 is SGHDT and CDR2 YYEEEE. This CDR3 spans 14 amino acids. The CDR3 DNA reads as TGTGCCAGCAGCCCCTTTGTGGGGGCGGGTGAGCAGTTCTTC. Amino acid sequence: CASSPFVGAGEQFF.

The chain is built from TRBV4-3 and TRBJ2-6, with D perhaps being TRBD1 or TRBD2 (5 bases each). Trimming shortened V by 0 bases and J by 4 bases, and 10 bases separated the two germline ends. The CDR3 length is 16 residues. The germline V gene encodes CDR1 LGHNA and CDR2 YSLEER. The CDR3 is CASSQDNGAGANVLTF. The CDR3 DNA sequence: TGCGCCAGCAGCCAAGATAACGGGGCCGGGGCCAACGTCCTGACTTTC.

The gene calls are TRBV19 and TRBJ1-3; tentatively, D is TRBD1 (5 bases). Germline lookup yields CDR1 LNHDA and CDR2 SQIVND (reference sequence). This CDR3 contains 18 residues. V lost 4 bases and J lost 4, with 23 bases in between. DNA of the CDR3: TGTGCCAGTAGTACCTCAGTTTATCAGGGCTCGAAGGGAAACACCATATATTTT. Translated: CASSTSVYQGSKGNTIYF.

The chain links TRBV19 to TRBJ2-3; D possibly corresponds to TRBD1 (5 bases). The CDR3 runs to 13 residues. CDR1 is LNHDA and CDR2 is SQIVND in the germline V gene (reference sequence). V was cut by 6 bases and J by 8 bases, with 15 bases left in between. The CDR3 region has the DNA TGTGCCAGTAGCGGCAGGGAAGTTGGTACGCAGTATTTT. This translates into CASSGREVGTQYF.

The chain is built from TRBV5-4 and TRBJ2-7; D remains unclear. Germline CDR1 is SGHNT and CDR2 is YYREEE (reference sequence). The V end was cut by 4 bases, the J end by 7 bases, with 12 bases between. The CDR3 is 12 amino acids. As DNA, the CDR3 is TGTGCCAGCAGCCCCCCCCTAGGGGAGCAGTACTTC. It is translated as CASSPPLGEQYF.

V usage is TRBV29-1 and J usage is TRBJ1-1; no reliable D call. The CDR3 is 12 residues long. V was cut by 1 base and J by 1 base, with 4 bases left in between. Germline loops: CDR1 SQVTM, CDR2 ANQGSEA. CDR3 coding DNA: TGCAGCGTTGAAGGTACGAACACTGAAGCTTTCTTT. Translated, it gives CSVEGTNTEAFF.

V usage is TRBV10-1 and J usage is TRBJ2-3; either TRBD1 or TRBD2 may fit D (5 bases each). Trimming took off 3 bases at V and 0 bases at J, with 10 bases between the two ends. Germline loops: CDR1 WNHNN, CDR2 SYGVQD (reference sequence). The CDR3 covers 15 residues. The CDR3 DNA sequence: TGCGCCAGCAGTGATGGGGGAGCTAGCACAGATACGCAGTATTTT. It codes for CASSDGGASTDTQYF.

The genes are TRBV9 and TRBJ1-4; 8 nucleotides line up with TRBD1. V lost 4 bases, J lost 4 bases, and 6 bases stayed unmatched. The CDR3 runs to 15 residues. From germline, CDR1 is SGDLS and CDR2 YYNGEE. The CDR3 sequence: CASSSQGADNEKLFF. The CDR3 nucleotides read TGTGCCAGCAGCAGCCAGGGGGCGGATAATGAAAAACTGTTTTTT.

This clone was counted only a few times. The junction does not match germline at one end; this may be a read error. The J gene is TRBJ1-1, the V gene TRBV5-6, with D perhaps matching TRBD1 (6 bases). This CDR3 region has 17 residues. CDR1 SGHDT and CDR2 YYEEEE come from the germline V gene. The CDR3 nucleotides read TGTGCCAGCAGCTCGCGGATAAGAAGGGGGGGTACGACCCGAACTACCTTT. Protein product: CASSSRIRRGGTTRTTF.

The chain joins TRBV7-2 to TRBJ2-7; 15 nucleotides align to TRBD2. This CDR3 comprises 14 residues. Germline assignment: CDR1 SGHTA and CDR2 FQGNSA. V gave up 5 bases and J gave up 6 bases; unmatched junction bases: 2. CDR3 DNA: TGTGCCAGCAGCCGGGGACTAGCGGGAGGCGAGCAGTACTTC. This sequence encodes CASSRGLAGGEQYF. Using reference TRBV7-2 and TRBJ2-7 for the parts outside the CDR3, the full variable domain is GAGVSQSPSNKVTEKGKDVELRCDPISGHTALYWYRQSLGQGLEFLIYFQGNSAPDKSGLPSDRFSAERTGGSVSTLTIQRTQQEDSAVYLCASSRGLAGGEQYFGPGTRLTVT.